A selection of T cell receptor beta chains follows, all from one sample in a study of early T cells in non-severe SARS-CoV-2 infection. TCRdb itself ran the 5' RACE reads through MiXCR, one entry per CDR3 protein. The sample lists about 22,000 distinct CDR3 sequences, about 3.8% seen once, with around 5.6% in the top ten. Sequences were obtained from whole blood. The origin of the receptors is an adult who was a healthcare worker with PCR-confirmed SARS-CoV-2 infection or an uninfected control (not recorded which). The CDR3 runs from the conserved cysteine through the conserved F or W. The D gene is left open where the match is weak. Size tells how often a clone was seen (once, few, many) or the class of an expanded clone, and some rows leave it out.

CDR3 length: 14
J gene: TRBJ2-5
clone size: many
D gene: TRBD1
V gene: TRBV28
CDR3 DNA: TGTGCCAGCAGTCTACAGGGGGCGCGGGAGACCCAGTACTTC
CDR3 protein: CASSLQGARETQYF

CDR3 length: 13
J gene: TRBJ2-2
clone size: few
D gene: NA
V gene: TRBV11-2
CDR3 DNA: TGTGCCAGCAGCTTGTCGAATGCCGGGGAGCTGTTTTTT
CDR3 protein: CASSLSNAGELFF

CDR3 length: 17
J gene: TRBJ1-4
clone size: many
D gene: NA
V gene: TRBV28
CDR3 DNA: TGTGCCAGCAGTTTTAATGCGCGAGGAGCAACTAATGAAAAACTGTTTTTT
CDR3 protein: CASSFNARGATNEKLFF

CDR3 length: 12
J gene: TRBJ2-1
clone size: medium-sized
D gene: NA
V gene: TRBV30
CDR3 DNA: TGTGCCTGGAGCCAACAGGGCAATGAGCAGTTCTTC
CDR3 protein: CAWSQQGNEQFF

CDR3 length: 16
J gene: TRBJ1-4
clone size: many
D gene: NA
V gene: TRBV19
CDR3 DNA: TGTGCCAGTGGCAGGCGGACAGCAGTTCCAAATGAAAAACTGTTTTTT
CDR3 protein: CASGRRTAVPNEKLFF

CDR3 length: 17
J gene: TRBJ2-4
clone size: many
D gene: NA
V gene: TRBV30
CDR3 DNA: TGTGCCTGGAGTGTACGGCCCACAGGGAATGCCAAAAACATTCAGTACTTC
CDR3 protein: CAWSVRPTGNAKNIQYF

CDR3 length: 13
J gene: TRBJ2-2
clone size: many
D gene: NA
V gene: TRBV9
CDR3 DNA: TGTGCCAGCAGCGTAGGTTGGGGCGGGGAGCTGTTTTTT
CDR3 protein: CASSVGWGGELFF

CDR3 length: 15
J gene: TRBJ2-5
clone size: many
D gene: TRBD1
V gene: TRBV6-1
CDR3 DNA: TGTGCCAGCAGTTGGGACAGGGGAATTGTAGAGACCCAGTACTTC
CDR3 protein: CASSWDRGIVETQYF

CDR3 length: 15
J gene: TRBJ2-4
clone size: many
D gene: NA
V gene: TRBV4-3
CDR3 DNA: TGCGCCAGCAGCCAAGACGGACTAGCCAAAAACATTCAGTACTTC
CDR3 protein: CASSQDGLAKNIQYF

CDR3 length: 13
J gene: TRBJ1-1
clone size: many
D gene: NA
V gene: TRBV28
CDR3 DNA: TGTGCCAGCAGTTTCAGGGGCTGGACTGAAGCTTTCTTT
CDR3 protein: CASSFRGWTEAFF

CDR3 length: 11
J gene: TRBJ2-1
clone size: many
D gene: NA
V gene: TRBV2
CDR3 DNA: TGTGCCAGCGGCCTCTACAATGAGCAGTTCTTC
CDR3 protein: CASGLYNEQFF

CDR3 length: 15
J gene: TRBJ1-4
clone size: many
D gene: NA
V gene: TRBV20-1
CDR3 DNA: TGCAGTGTCACCGGGGCGTTTGCAACTAATGAAAAACTGTTTTTT
CDR3 protein: CSVTGAFATNEKLFF

CDR3 length: 16
J gene: TRBJ1-2
clone size: many
D gene: TRBD1
V gene: TRBV28
CDR3 DNA: TGTGCCAGCAGCGAACGGCCACAGGGGGCTAACTATGGCTACACCTTC
CDR3 protein: CASSERPQGANYGYTF

CDR3 length: 13
J gene: TRBJ2-7
clone size: few
D gene: NA
V gene: TRBV6-2/TRBV6-3
CDR3 DNA: TGTGCCAGCAGTCCCACAAGAACCTACGAGCAGTACTTC
CDR3 protein: CASSPTRTYEQYF

CDR3 length: 12
J gene: TRBJ2-7
clone size: many
D gene: TRBD1
V gene: TRBV29-1
CDR3 DNA: TGCAGCGTTCTCCGGGACAGCTACGAGCAGTACTTC
CDR3 protein: CSVLRDSYEQYF

CDR3 length: 15
J gene: TRBJ1-4
clone size: many
D gene: TRBD1
V gene: TRBV7-9
CDR3 DNA: TGTGCCAGCAGCGCGGGGACAGCAACTAATGAAAAACTGTTTTTT
CDR3 protein: CASSAGTATNEKLFF

CDR3 length: 18
J gene: TRBJ1-5
clone size: many
D gene: TRBD1
V gene: TRBV28
CDR3 DNA: TGTGCCAGCAGACCTTCCTTCCTGGGGGACAGGTGGAATCAGCCCCAGCATTTT
CDR3 protein: CASRPSFLGDRWNQPQHF

CDR3 length: 14
J gene: TRBJ2-7
clone size: many
D gene: NA
V gene: TRBV27
CDR3 DNA: TGTGCCAGCTACACCGGGACTTCGAACTACGAGCAGTACTTC
CDR3 protein: CASYTGTSNYEQYF

CDR3 length: 14
J gene: TRBJ1-1
clone size: many
D gene: NA
V gene: TRBV10-1
CDR3 DNA: TGCGCCAGCAAGCCGGATGGCACCCGGGATGAAGCTTTCTTT
CDR3 protein: CASKPDGTRDEAFF

CDR3 length: 15
J gene: TRBJ2-3
clone size: many
D gene: NA
V gene: TRBV7-7
CDR3 DNA: TGTGCTAGCGCTCGTTCCGCCACTAGCACAGATACGCAGTATTTT
CDR3 protein: CASARSATSTDTQYF

CDR3 length: 16
J gene: TRBJ2-1
clone size: many
D gene: TRBD1
V gene: TRBV27
CDR3 DNA: TGTGCCAGCAGTTTATTGGAGACAGGGATCCTAAATGAGCAGTTCTTC
CDR3 protein: CASSLLETGILNEQFF

CDR3 length: 15
J gene: TRBJ1-6
clone size: many
D gene: NA
V gene: TRBV9
CDR3 DNA: TGTGCCAGCAGCGTTTCAGGTGGAGATAATTCACCCCTCCACTTT
CDR3 protein: CASSVSGGDNSPLHF

CDR3 length: 15
J gene: TRBJ2-1
clone size: many
D gene: NA
V gene: TRBV12-3/TRBV12-4
CDR3 DNA: TGTGCCAGCAGTTTAGCGGCTGGACAGCACAATGAGCAGTTCTTC
CDR3 protein: CASSLAAGQHNEQFF

CDR3 length: 13
J gene: TRBJ2-1
clone size: many
D gene: NA
V gene: TRBV7-9
CDR3 DNA: TGTGCCAGCAGCTTAGAACTAGCCGATGAGCAGTTCTTC
CDR3 protein: CASSLELADEQFF

CDR3 length: 15
J gene: TRBJ1-2
clone size: NA
D gene: NA
V gene: TRBV29-1
CDR3 DNA: TGCAGCGTTGTAAGAACCACAGAACGCAGGGCGGGCTACACCTTC
CDR3 protein: CSVVRTTERRAGYTF

CDR3 length: 17
J gene: TRBJ2-3
clone size: many
D gene: TRBD2
V gene: TRBV4-3
CDR3 DNA: TGCGCCAGCAGCCAAGACCGGACTAGCGCTAGCACAGATACGCAGTATTTT
CDR3 protein: CASSQDRTSASTDTQYF

CDR3 length: 14
J gene: TRBJ2-7
clone size: many
D gene: NA
V gene: TRBV10-3
CDR3 DNA: TGTGCCATCAGTGAGGGGGGGAGACGGGACGAGCAGTACTTC
CDR3 protein: CAISEGGRRDEQYF

CDR3 length: 12
J gene: TRBJ2-5
clone size: NA
D gene: NA
V gene: TRBV29-1
CDR3 DNA: TGCAGCGTAGCTCGCGGCCAAGAGACCCAGTACTTC
CDR3 protein: CSVARGQETQYF

CDR3 length: 14
J gene: TRBJ2-4
clone size: many
D gene: NA
V gene: TRBV6-2/TRBV6-3
CDR3 DNA: TGTGCCAGCAGTTACTTTGGACGGAAAAACATTCAGTACTTC
CDR3 protein: CASSYFGRKNIQYF

CDR3 length: 14
J gene: TRBJ2-2
clone size: many
D gene: NA
V gene: TRBV19
CDR3 DNA: TGTGCCGGTTCGACAATCCCGAACACCGGGGAGCTGTTTTTT
CDR3 protein: CAGSTIPNTGELFF

CDR3 length: 17
J gene: TRBJ2-1
clone size: few
D gene: NA
V gene: TRBV7-9
CDR3 DNA: TGTGCCAGCAGCTTCCACACCCGGGACCCTGGGGGCAATGAGCAGTTCTTC
CDR3 protein: CASSFHTRDPGGNEQFF

CDR3 length: 14
J gene: TRBJ1-1
clone size: few
D gene: NA
V gene: TRBV6-1
CDR3 DNA: TGTGCCACTAAGCAAGGTGACAGGAACACTGAAGCTTTCTTT
CDR3 protein: CATKQGDRNTEAFF

CDR3 length: 15
J gene: TRBJ2-3
clone size: NA
D gene: TRBD2
V gene: TRBV27
CDR3 DNA: TGTGCCAGCAGTCCGACTAGCGGGGAAACAGATACGCAGTATTTT
CDR3 protein: CASSPTSGETDTQYF

CDR3 length: 13
J gene: TRBJ2-1
clone size: many
D gene: NA
V gene: TRBV7-9
CDR3 DNA: TGTGCCAGCAGCTCCCCCCCCTACAATGAGCAGTTCTTC
CDR3 protein: CASSSPPYNEQFF

CDR3 length: 16
J gene: TRBJ2-2
clone size: few
D gene: NA
V gene: TRBV7-3
CDR3 DNA: TGTGCCAGCAGCTCCACCGGGACTGGGAACACCGGGGAGCTGTTTTTT
CDR3 protein: CASSSTGTGNTGELFF

CDR3 length: 20
J gene: TRBJ2-1
clone size: many
D gene: TRBD2
V gene: TRBV6-2/TRBV6-3
CDR3 DNA: TGTGCCAGCAGTTACTCGAGGGCTAGCGGGAGGGCCGCGCCCTACAATGAGCAGTTCTTC
CDR3 protein: CASSYSRASGRAAPYNEQFF

CDR3 length: 14
J gene: TRBJ1-1
clone size: medium-sized
D gene: NA
V gene: TRBV3-1
CDR3 DNA: TGTGCCAGCAGCCTAGGGAGGGGGAGAACTGAAGCTTTCTTT
CDR3 protein: CASSLGRGRTEAFF

CDR3 length: 17
J gene: TRBJ2-1
clone size: many
D gene: TRBD2
V gene: TRBV5-6
CDR3 DNA: TGTGCCAGCAGCTTGGATGGACTAGCGGGTATAAACAATGAGCAGTTCTTC
CDR3 protein: CASSLDGLAGINNEQFF

CDR3 length: 14
J gene: TRBJ1-3
clone size: medium-sized
D gene: NA
V gene: TRBV19
CDR3 DNA: TGTGCCAGTAGTATGGGACGCGCGGGAAACACCATATATTTT
CDR3 protein: CASSMGRAGNTIYF

CDR3 length: 14
J gene: TRBJ2-2
clone size: many
D gene: NA
V gene: TRBV10-3
CDR3 DNA: TGTGCCATCAGTTTAGGCATGCTCTCCGGGGAGCTGTTTTTT
CDR3 protein: CAISLGMLSGELFF

CDR3 length: 13
J gene: TRBJ2-7
clone size: few
D gene: TRBD2
V gene: TRBV29-1
CDR3 DNA: TGCAGCGTTGAGCTAGCGGAGAACTACGAGCAGTACTTC
CDR3 protein: CSVELAENYEQYF

CDR3 length: 14
J gene: TRBJ2-5
clone size: many
D gene: TRBD2
V gene: TRBV20-1
CDR3 DNA: TGCAGTGCTAGCCTAGCGGAGTTTCAAGAGACCCAGTACTTC
CDR3 protein: CSASLAEFQETQYF

CDR3 length: 15
J gene: TRBJ2-5
clone size: few
D gene: TRBD1
V gene: TRBV5-1
CDR3 DNA: TGCGCCAGCAGCTTGGAGGAACAGGGGGGCGAGACCCAGTACTTC
CDR3 protein: CASSLEEQGGETQYF

CDR3 length: 11
J gene: TRBJ1-1
clone size: few
D gene: TRBD1
V gene: TRBV29-1
CDR3 DNA: TGCAGCGGTCGGGACAGCTCTGGAGCTTTCTTT
CDR3 protein: CSGRDSSGAFF

CDR3 length: 18
J gene: TRBJ2-3
clone size: medium-sized
D gene: TRBD2
V gene: TRBV9
CDR3 DNA: TGTGCCAGCAGCCTTTCGGAAGGAGCGGGGGCTCTTTTGTATACGCAGTATTTT
CDR3 protein: CASSLSEGAGALLYTQYF

CDR3 length: 15
J gene: TRBJ1-5
clone size: many
D gene: NA
V gene: TRBV27
CDR3 DNA: TGTGCCAGCAGTTCCTCGCTGCCCCAAGATCAGCCCCAGCATTTT
CDR3 protein: CASSSSLPQDQPQHF

CDR3 length: 16
J gene: TRBJ2-1
clone size: medium-sized
D gene: TRBD2
V gene: TRBV6-4
CDR3 DNA: TGTGCCAGCAGTGCCGGGACTACCACTTGGCTGGATGAGCAGTTCTTC
CDR3 protein: CASSAGTTTWLDEQFF

CDR3 length: 15
J gene: TRBJ1-1
clone size: many
D gene: NA
V gene: TRBV27
CDR3 DNA: TGTGCCAGCAGAACTACGGGACTCATGAACACTGAAGCTTTCTTT
CDR3 protein: CASRTTGLMNTEAFF

CDR3 length: 17
J gene: TRBJ2-3
clone size: many
D gene: TRBD2
V gene: TRBV11-3
CDR3 DNA: TGTGCCAGCAGCTTAGAGGCTCTTACGGGAGGGGAAGATACGCAGTATTTT
CDR3 protein: CASSLEALTGGEDTQYF

CDR3 length: 13
J gene: TRBJ2-5
clone size: NA
D gene: NA
V gene: TRBV5-1
CDR3 DNA: TGCGCCAGCAGCCCGGACGCAGAAGAGACCCAGTACTTC
CDR3 protein: CASSPDAEETQYF

CDR3 length: 16
J gene: TRBJ2-2
clone size: NA
D gene: NA
V gene: TRBV3-1
CDR3 DNA: TGTGCCAGCAGCTCTCGATTCCATGCGAACACCGGGGAGCTGTTTTTT
CDR3 protein: CASSSRFHANTGELFF

CDR3 length: 15
J gene: TRBJ1-2
clone size: many
D gene: NA
V gene: TRBV20-1
CDR3 DNA: TGCAGTGCTATTTTACGACTCAGGGGATCCTATGGCTACACCTTC
CDR3 protein: CSAILRLRGSYGYTF

CDR3 length: 13
J gene: TRBJ1-2
clone size: many
D gene: TRBD1
V gene: TRBV20-1
CDR3 DNA: TGCAGTGCTAGCCGGGACAGAGATTATGGCTACACCTTC
CDR3 protein: CSASRDRDYGYTF

CDR3 length: 14
J gene: TRBJ2-1
clone size: many
D gene: TRBD2
V gene: TRBV11-2
CDR3 DNA: TGTGCCAGCAGGACTAGCGGGGGATCTAGGGAGCAGTTCTTC
CDR3 protein: CASRTSGGSREQFF